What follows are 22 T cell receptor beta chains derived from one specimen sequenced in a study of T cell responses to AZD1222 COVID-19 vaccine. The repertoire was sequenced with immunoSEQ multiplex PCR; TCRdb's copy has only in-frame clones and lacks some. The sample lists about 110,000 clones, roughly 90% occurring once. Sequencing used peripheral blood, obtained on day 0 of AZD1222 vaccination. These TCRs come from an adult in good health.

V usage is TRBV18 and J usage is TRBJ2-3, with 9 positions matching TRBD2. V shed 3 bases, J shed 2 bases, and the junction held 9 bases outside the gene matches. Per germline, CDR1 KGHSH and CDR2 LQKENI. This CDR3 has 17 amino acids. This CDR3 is CASSPPGLAAATDTQYF. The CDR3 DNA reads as TGTGCCAGCTCACCCCCGGGACTAGCCGCGGCCACAGATACGCAGTATTTT.

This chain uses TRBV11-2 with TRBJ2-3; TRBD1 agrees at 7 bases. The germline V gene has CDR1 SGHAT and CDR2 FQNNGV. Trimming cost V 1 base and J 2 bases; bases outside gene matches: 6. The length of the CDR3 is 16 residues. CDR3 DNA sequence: TGTGCCAGCAGCTTAGGACAGGGCCGCATCACAGATACGCAGTATTTT. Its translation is CASSLGQGRITDTQYF.

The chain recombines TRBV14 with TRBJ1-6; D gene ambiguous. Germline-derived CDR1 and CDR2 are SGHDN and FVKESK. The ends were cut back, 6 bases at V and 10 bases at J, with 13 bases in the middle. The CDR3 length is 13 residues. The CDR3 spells CASSLLDNSPLHF. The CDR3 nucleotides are TGTGCCAGCAGTCTCCTCGACAACTCACCCCTCCACTTT.

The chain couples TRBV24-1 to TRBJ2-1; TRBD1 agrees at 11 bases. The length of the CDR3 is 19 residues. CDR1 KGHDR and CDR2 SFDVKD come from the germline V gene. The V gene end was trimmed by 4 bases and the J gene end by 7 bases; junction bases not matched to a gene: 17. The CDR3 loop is CATSDPSATGTGGRNEQFF. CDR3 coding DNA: TGTGCCACCAGTGACCCGAGCGCAACCGGGACAGGGGGTCGGAATGAGCAGTTCTTC.

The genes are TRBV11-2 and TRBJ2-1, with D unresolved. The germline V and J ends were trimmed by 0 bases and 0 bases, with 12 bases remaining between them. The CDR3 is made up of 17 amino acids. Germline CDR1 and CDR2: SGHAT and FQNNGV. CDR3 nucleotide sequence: TGTGCCAGCAGCTTAGAAGGACCTAACCGCTCCTACAATGAGCAGTTCTTC. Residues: CASSLEGPNRSYNEQFF.

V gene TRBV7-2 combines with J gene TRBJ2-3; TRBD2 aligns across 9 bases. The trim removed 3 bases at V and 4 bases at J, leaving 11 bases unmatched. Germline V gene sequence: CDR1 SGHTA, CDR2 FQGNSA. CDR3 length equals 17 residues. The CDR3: CASSFGTSFWTPDTQYF. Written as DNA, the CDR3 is TGTGCCAGCAGCTTCGGGACTAGCTTTTGGACTCCAGATACGCAGTATTTT.

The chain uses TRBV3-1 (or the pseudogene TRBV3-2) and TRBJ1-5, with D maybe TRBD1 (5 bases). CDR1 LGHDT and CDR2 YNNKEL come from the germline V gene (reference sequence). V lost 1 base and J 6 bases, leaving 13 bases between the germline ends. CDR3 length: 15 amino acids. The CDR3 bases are TGTGCCAGCAGCCAAGGATCGGGGGAAAGTCAGCCCCAGCATTTT. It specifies CASSQGSGESQPQHF.

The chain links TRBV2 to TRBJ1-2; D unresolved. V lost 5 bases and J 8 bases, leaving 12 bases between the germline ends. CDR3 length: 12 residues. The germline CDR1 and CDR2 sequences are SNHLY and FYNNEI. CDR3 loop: CASSREPEGYTF. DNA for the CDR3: TGTGCCAGCAGTCGCGAGCCGGAAGGCTACACCTTC.

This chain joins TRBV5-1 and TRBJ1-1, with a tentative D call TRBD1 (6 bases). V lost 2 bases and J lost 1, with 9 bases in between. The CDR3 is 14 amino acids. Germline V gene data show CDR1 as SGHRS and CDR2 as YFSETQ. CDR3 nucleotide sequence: TGCGCCAGCAGCTTTACAGGGCAGAACACTGAAGCTTTCTTT. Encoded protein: CASSFTGQNTEAFF.

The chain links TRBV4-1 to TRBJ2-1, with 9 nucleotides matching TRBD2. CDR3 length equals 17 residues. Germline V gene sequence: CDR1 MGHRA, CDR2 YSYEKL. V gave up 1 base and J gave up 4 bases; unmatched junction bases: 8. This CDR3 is CASSQGMASGAYNEQFF. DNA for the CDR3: TGCGCCAGCAGCCAAGGAATGGCTAGCGGGGCGTACAATGAGCAGTTCTTC.

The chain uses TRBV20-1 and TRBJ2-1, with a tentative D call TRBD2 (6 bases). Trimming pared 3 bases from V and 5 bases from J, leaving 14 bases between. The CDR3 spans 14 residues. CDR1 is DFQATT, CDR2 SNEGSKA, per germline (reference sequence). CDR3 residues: CSASSGTGNNEQFF. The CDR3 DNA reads TGCAGTGCTAGTTCCGGGACTGGAAACAATGAGCAGTTCTTC.

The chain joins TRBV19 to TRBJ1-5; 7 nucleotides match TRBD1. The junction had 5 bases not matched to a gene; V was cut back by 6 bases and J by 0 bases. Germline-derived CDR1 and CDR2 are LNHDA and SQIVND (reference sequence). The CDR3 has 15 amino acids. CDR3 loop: CASRLTGYSNQPQHF. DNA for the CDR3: TGTGCCAGTAGACTGACAGGGTATAGCAATCAGCCCCAGCATTTT.

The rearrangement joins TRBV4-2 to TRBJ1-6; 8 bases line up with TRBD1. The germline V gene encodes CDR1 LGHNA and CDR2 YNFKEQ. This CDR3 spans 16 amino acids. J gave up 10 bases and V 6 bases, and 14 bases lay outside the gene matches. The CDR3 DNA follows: TGTGCCAGCAGAACCGCCGCGGACAGGGAGGACTCACCCCTCCACTTT. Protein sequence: CASRTAADREDSPLHF.

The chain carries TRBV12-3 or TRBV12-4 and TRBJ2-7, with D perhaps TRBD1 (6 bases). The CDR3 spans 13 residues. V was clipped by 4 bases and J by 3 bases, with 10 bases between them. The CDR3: CASSSLQGYEQYF. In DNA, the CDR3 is TGTGCCAGCAGTTCCTTACAGGGCTACGAGCAGTACTTC.

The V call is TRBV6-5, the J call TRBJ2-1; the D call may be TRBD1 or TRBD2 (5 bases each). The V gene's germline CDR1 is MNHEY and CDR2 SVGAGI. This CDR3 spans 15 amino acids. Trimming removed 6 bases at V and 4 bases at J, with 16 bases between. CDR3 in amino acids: CASSRGGTSYNEQFF. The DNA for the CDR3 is TGTGCCAGCAGCCGGGGTGGGACGTCTTACAATGAGCAGTTCTTC.

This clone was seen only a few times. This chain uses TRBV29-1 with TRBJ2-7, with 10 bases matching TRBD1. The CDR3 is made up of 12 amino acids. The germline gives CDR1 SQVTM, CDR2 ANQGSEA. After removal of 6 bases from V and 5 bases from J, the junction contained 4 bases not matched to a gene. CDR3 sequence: CSVRTGGNEQYF. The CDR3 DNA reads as TGCAGCGTCAGGACAGGGGGTAACGAGCAGTACTTC.

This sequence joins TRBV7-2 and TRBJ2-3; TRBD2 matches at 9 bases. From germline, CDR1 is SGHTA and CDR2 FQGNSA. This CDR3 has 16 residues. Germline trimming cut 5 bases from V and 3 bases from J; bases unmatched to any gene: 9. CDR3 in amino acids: CASSRGRGRATDTQYF. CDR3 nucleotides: TGTGCCAGCAGCAGAGGTCGCGGGAGGGCGACAGATACGCAGTATTTT.

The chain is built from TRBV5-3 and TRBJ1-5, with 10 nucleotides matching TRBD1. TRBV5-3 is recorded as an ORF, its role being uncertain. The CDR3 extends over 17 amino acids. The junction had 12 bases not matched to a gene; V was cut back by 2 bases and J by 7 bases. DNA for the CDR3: TGTGCCAGAAGCTTTGAACCGTACGGGACAGGGGAACAGCCCCAGCATTTT. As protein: CARSFEPYGTGEQPQHF.

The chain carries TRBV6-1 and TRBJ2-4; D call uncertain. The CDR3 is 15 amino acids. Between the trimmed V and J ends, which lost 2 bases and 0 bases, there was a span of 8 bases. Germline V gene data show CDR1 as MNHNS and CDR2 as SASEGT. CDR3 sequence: CASSETALAKNIQYF. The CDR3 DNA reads TGTGCCAGCAGTGAAACGGCACTAGCCAAAAACATTCAGTACTTC.

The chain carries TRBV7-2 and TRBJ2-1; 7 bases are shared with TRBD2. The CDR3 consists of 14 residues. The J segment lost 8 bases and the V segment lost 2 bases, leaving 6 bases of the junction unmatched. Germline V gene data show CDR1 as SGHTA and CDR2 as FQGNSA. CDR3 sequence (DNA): TGTGCCAGCAGCTTAAACTTGGGGGGGGATGAGCAGTTCTTC. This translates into CASSLNLGGDEQFF.

CDR3 in DNA: TGTGCCAGCAGCGACGGCTCACTCCTGGGCAATCAGCCCCAGCATTTT. It specifies CASSDGSLLGNQPQHF. This rearrangement joins TRBV7-6 to TRBJ1-5; D is unresolved. Germline-derived CDR1 and CDR2 are SGHVS and FNYEAQ. The CDR3 totals 16 residues. V lost 5 bases, J lost 2 bases, and 16 bases lay in between.

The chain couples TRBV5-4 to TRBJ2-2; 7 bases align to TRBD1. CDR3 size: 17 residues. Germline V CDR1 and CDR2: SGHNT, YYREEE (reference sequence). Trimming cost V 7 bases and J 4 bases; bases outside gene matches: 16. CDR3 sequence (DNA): TGTGCCAGCGGCCCCGGGCTGCGACAGGGTCTCACCGGGGAGCTGTTTTTT. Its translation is CASGPGLRQGLTGELFF.